This passage covers 14 T cell receptor beta chains from one sample sequenced in a study of T cell repertoires in cytomegalovirus infection. TCRdb re-derived calls from the reads in MiXCR, one entry per CDR3 protein. The sample consists of 450,000 to 550,000 distinct CDR3 sequences, 16% of them appearing once. Sequencing input: CD8+ T cells from PBMCs. The origin of the receptors is a human donor in good health (CMV status not recorded). Some clones in this sample may be carry-over from other donors' samples.

V gene TRBV7-9 combines with J gene TRBJ2-5, with D maybe TRBD2 (6 bases). Germline V CDR1 and CDR2: SEHNR, FQNEAQ (reference sequence). There are 15 residues in the CDR3. V was shortened by 5 bases and J by 4 bases, with 17 bases between the two germline ends. The CDR3 protein is CASSHPDRGAETQYF. CDR3 DNA sequence: TGTGCCAGCAGCCATCCCGACCGCGGGGCAGAGACCCAGTACTTC.

This clonotype was counted a few times. This rearrangement joins TRBV11-2 to TRBJ1-1; D gene unclear. CDR3 length: 11 residues. Germline V lookup: CDR1 SGHAT, CDR2 FQNNGV. Trimming stripped 10 bases from V and 2 bases from J, with 8 bases between. CDR3 amino acids: CATRRNTEAFF. The CDR3 coding sequence is TGTGCCACCCGACGAAACACTGAAGCTTTCTTT.

The chain couples TRBV19 to TRBJ1-1; D is possibly TRBD1 (6 bases). The CDR3 sequence is 14 residues long. V lost 5 bases and J lost 0, with 10 bases in between. Germline CDR1 is LNHDA and CDR2 is SQIVND (reference sequence). CDR3 amino acids: CASSYRVVNTEAFF. CDR3 nucleotide sequence: TGTGCCAGTAGTTACAGGGTTGTGAACACTGAAGCTTTCTTT.

This clonotype was counted at least ten times. The gene calls are TRBV6-1 and TRBJ2-1; the D is unclear. The V gene lost 1 base and the J gene lost 8 bases, with 6 bases spanning the gap. This CDR3 spans 12 amino acids. The germline V gene encodes CDR1 MNHNS and CDR2 SASEGT. This chain's CDR3 is CASSEDTDEQFF. The CDR3, as DNA: TGTGCCAGCAGTGAAGATACAGATGAGCAGTTCTTC.

This clonotype turned up a few times. The genes are TRBV23-1 and TRBJ2-5; D remains unclear. TRBV23-1 is an ORF for which the function is uncertain. The CDR3 is made up of 11 amino acids. The V and J ends lost 9 bases and 5 bases respectively, with 10 bases between them. In DNA, the CDR3 is TGCGCCAGGACCCCCGGTGAGACCCAGTACTTC. This sequence encodes CARTPGETQYF.

This clonotype was picked up many times. CDR3 residues: CASSSPGSSTDTQYF. As DNA, the CDR3 is TGTGCCAGCAGCTCCCCCGGGTCTAGCACAGATACGCAGTATTTT. The chain couples TRBV11-2 to TRBJ2-3; D gene uncertain. This CDR3 comprises 15 residues. The V end was cut by 4 bases, the J end by 0 bases, with 11 bases between. Per the germline V gene, CDR1 is SGHAT and CDR2 is FQNNGV.

A few counts support this clonotype. The chain recombines TRBV27 with TRBJ1-5; D not resolved. Looked up from germline, CDR1 is MNHEY and CDR2 is SMNVEV (reference sequence). The CDR3 runs to 14 residues. The ends were cut back, 3 bases at V and 5 bases at J, with 11 bases in the middle. Here the CDR3 reads CASSFQSDYQPQHF. CDR3 nucleotide sequence: TGTGCCAGCAGTTTTCAGTCAGATTATCAGCCCCAGCATTTT.

The sample holds a few counts of this clonotype. The chain employs TRBV27 and TRBJ1-1, with D hard to call. CDR3 length: 12 amino acids. Germline V gene lookup returns CDR1 MNHEY and CDR2 SMNVEV (reference sequence). V was cut by 7 bases and J by 5 bases, with 11 bases left in between. The CDR3 bases are TGTGCCAGCACCGATCTTGGTACTGAAGCTTTCTTT. This sequence encodes CASTDLGTEAFF.

This clonotype has ten or more counts. V gene TRBV11-2 combines with J gene TRBJ2-3, with TRBD2 matching over 14 bases. In germline, CDR1 is SGHAT, CDR2 FQNNGV. The CDR3 spans 15 residues. V was pared by 5 bases and J by 5 bases, with 3 bases of the junction left unmatched. CDR3 bases: TGTGCCAGCAGCCCGGGACTAGCGGGGGAAGATACGCAGTATTTT. Its translation is CASSPGLAGEDTQYF.

The table lists this clonotype with a few counts. The J gene is TRBJ1-2, the V gene TRBV4-1; D is undetermined. This CDR3 is built from 15 residues. Looked up from germline, CDR1 is MGHRA and CDR2 is YSYEKL. Trimming took off 0 bases at V and 0 bases at J, with 8 bases between the two ends. CDR3 coding DNA: TGCGCCAGCAGCCAAGATCGGGAATCTAACTATGGCTACACCTTC. This translates into CASSQDRESNYGYTF.

Ten or more counts support this clonotype. CDR3 sequence reads: CASSYSRGVPLNYGYTF. CDR3 DNA sequence: TGTGCCAGCAGTTACTCGAGGGGAGTCCCTCTTAACTATGGCTACACCTTC. The chain links TRBV6-5 to TRBJ1-2, with a possible D match to TRBD1 (5 bases). Trimming pared 0 bases from V and 1 base from J, leaving 15 bases between. CDR3 length equals 17 residues. The germline V gene encodes CDR1 MNHEY and CDR2 SVGAGI.

This clonotype was found a few times. CDR3 nucleotide sequence: TGTGCCAGCAGCGCCCGGGACAGGGGCAATGAGCAGTTCTTC. Amino acid sequence: CASSARDRGNEQFF. The V gene is TRBV7-9, the J gene TRBJ2-1; 10 positions match TRBD1. The germline V gene has CDR1 SEHNR and CDR2 FQNEAQ (reference sequence). The CDR3 extends over 14 amino acids. V dropped 5 bases and J dropped 6; count of bases not matched to a gene: 4.

This clonotype occurred many times. The genes are TRBV10-3 and TRBJ2-7; 8 nucleotides match TRBD1. V lost 0 bases, J lost 0 bases, and 10 bases stayed unmatched. Germline V gene sequence: CDR1 ENHRY, CDR2 SYGVKD. CDR3 size: 18 residues. The chain's CDR3 is CAISESIRAGTGSYEQYF. The CDR3 coding sequence is TGTGCCATCAGTGAGTCGATCCGGGCCGGGACAGGCTCCTACGAGCAGTACTTC.

CDR3 sequence: CASSDEDRVYGYTF. CDR3 coding DNA: TGTGCCAGCAGCGACGAAGACAGGGTCTATGGCTACACCTTC. The chain combines TRBV5-6 with TRBJ1-2; 7 nucleotides align to TRBD1. The CDR3 is 14 amino acids. V trimming: 4 bases; J trimming: 4 bases; junction bases outside the gene matches: 7. The V gene's germline CDR1 is SGHDT and CDR2 YYEEEE.